Listed below are T cell receptor beta chains from one sample, sequenced in a study of control samples from healthy donors and cancer patients. Sequencing was performed with immunoSEQ multiplex PCR; in TCRdb, only in-frame clones are kept and a portion is missing. The table records some 140,000 clones, roughly nine tenths of them present only once. Sample: blood. Receptor source: a woman in her 30s in good health. The CDR3 runs from the conserved cysteine through the conserved F or W. A D gene is named only where the DNA matches it firmly. Where a row states a size, it is once, few, many or the class of an expanded clone; other rows omit it.

D: -; size: -; V: TRBV9; length: 13; J: TRBJ1-1; DNA: TGTGCCAGCAGCGTAGAGGCCTCCACTGAAGCTTTCTTT; CDR3: CASSVEASTEAFF
D: -; size: -; V: TRBV3-1/TRBV3-2; length: 13; J: TRBJ1-5; DNA: TGTGCCAGCTCCGGGGGGGGCAATCAGCCCCAGCATTTT; CDR3: CASSGGGNQPQHF
D: TRBD1; size: -; V: TRBV2; length: 14; J: TRBJ2-7; DNA: TGTGCCAGCAGCGGGGACAGGGGGGCCTACGAGCAGTACTTC; CDR3: CASSGDRGAYEQYF
D: -; size: -; V: TRBV19; length: 11; J: TRBJ2-7; DNA: TGTGCCAGTATGGGGGAATACGAGCAGTACTTC; CDR3: CASMGEYEQYF
D: -; size: -; V: TRBV30; length: 14; J: TRBJ1-6; DNA: TGTGCCTGGAGTATCGGGACCTATAATTCACCCCTCCACTTT; CDR3: CAWSIGTYNSPLHF
D: -; size: -; V: TRBV7-8; length: 14; J: TRBJ2-5; DNA: TGTGCCAGCAGCGGGGGGACTGGCCAAGAGACCCAGTACTTC; CDR3: CASSGGTGQETQYF
D: -; size: -; V: TRBV5-1; length: 15; J: TRBJ2-7; DNA: TGCGCCAGCAGCGGAAGATCGGGACTCACCTACGAGCAGTACTTC; CDR3: CASSGRSGLTYEQYF
D: TRBD1; size: -; V: TRBV28; length: 17; J: TRBJ1-1; DNA: TGTGCCAGCAGTCCCGAAGACGGACAGGGACTGAAGACTGAAGCTTTCTTT; CDR3: CASSPEDGQGLKTEAFF
D: -; size: -; V: TRBV6-5; length: 15; J: TRBJ1-6; DNA: TGTGCCAGCAGCGATACGGACCCCCGGAATTCACCCCTCCACTTT; CDR3: CASSDTDPRNSPLHF
D: -; size: -; V: TRBV2; length: 14; J: TRBJ1-1; DNA: TGTGCCAGCAGTCCCAGGTCCTCGAACACTGAAGCTTTCTTT; CDR3: CASSPRSSNTEAFF
D: TRBD1; size: -; V: TRBV7-6; length: 16; J: TRBJ2-1; DNA: TGTGCCAGCAGCAGGGGTCCGGGACAGGGACTGAATGAGCAGTTCTTC; CDR3: CASSRGPGQGLNEQFF
D: TRBD1; size: few; V: TRBV28; length: 21; J: TRBJ1-5; DNA: TGTGCCAGCCAGCCCCGGGACAGGGGCCGCGTTGGCCCAAGTAGCAATCAGCCCCAGCATTTT; CDR3: CASQPRDRGRVGPSSNQPQHF
D: TRBD1; size: -; V: TRBV5-6; length: 14; J: TRBJ2-7; DNA: TGTGCCAGCAGCGGGACAGGGACACCCTACGAGCAGTACTTC; CDR3: CASSGTGTPYEQYF
D: -; size: -; V: TRBV25-1; length: 13; J: TRBJ1-2; DNA: TGTGCCAGCAGAGCCTACAGGGTGGGTGGCTACACCTTC; CDR3: CASRAYRVGGYTF
D: -; size: -; V: TRBV4-1; length: 14; J: TRBJ1-2; DNA: TGCGCCAGCAGCCAATCTGTGCGGGCGCGTGGCTACACCTTC; CDR3: CASSQSVRARGYTF
D: -; size: -; V: TRBV20-1; length: 11; J: TRBJ2-7; DNA: TGCAGTGCTAGAGTAGGGATCGAGCAGTACTTC; CDR3: CSARVGIEQYF
D: -; size: -; V: TRBV29-1; length: 16; J: TRBJ2-6; DNA: TGCAGCACTCTCGGCAGGGGAAGAAGTGGGGCCAACGTCCTGACTTTC; CDR3: CSTLGRGRSGANVLTF
D: -; size: -; V: TRBV14; length: 17; J: TRBJ1-3; DNA: TGTGCCAGCAGCCATCACGGGGGCTGGAGCTCTGGAAACACCATATATTTT; CDR3: CASSHHGGWSSGNTIYF
D: TRBD2; size: -; V: TRBV5-1; length: 15; J: TRBJ2-1; DNA: TGCGCCAGCAGCTTGGAGGCGCCCGGGGGGAGCGAGCAGTTCTTC; CDR3: CASSLEAPGGSEQFF
D: TRBD1; size: -; V: TRBV18; length: 15; J: TRBJ2-5; DNA: TGTGCCAGCTCACCACGAAACAGGGGGCAAGAGACCCAGTACTTC; CDR3: CASSPRNRGQETQYF
D: TRBD2; size: -; V: TRBV2; length: 13; J: TRBJ2-7; DNA: TGTGCCAGCAGTGGGCGGGAGGGAGCCGAGCAGTACTTC; CDR3: CASSGREGAEQYF
D: -; size: -; V: TRBV11-2; length: 14; J: TRBJ2-2; DNA: TGTGCCACCGTTCAGGGCCCGGACACCGGGGAGCTGTTTTTT; CDR3: CATVQGPDTGELFF
D: -; size: once; V: TRBV3-1/TRBV3-2; length: 14; J: TRBJ2-1; DNA: TGTGCCAGCAGCCTTAGCGGAGGGGGCAATGAGCAGTTCTTC; CDR3: CASSLSGGGNEQFF
D: -; size: -; V: TRBV15; length: 15; J: TRBJ1-2; DNA: TGTGCCACCAGCAGAGCATTTAGGGGCAACTATGGCTACACCTTC; CDR3: CATSRAFRGNYGYTF
D: -; size: -; V: TRBV3-1/TRBV3-2; length: 14; J: TRBJ2-7; DNA: TGTGCCAGCAGCCAAACCCCGGAAAAAGTACAGCAGTACTTC; CDR3: CASSQTPEKVQQYF
D: -; size: once; V: TRBV5-4; length: 14; J: TRBJ2-7; DNA: TGTGCCAGCAGCAGAGCCGGGGGCCCCTACGAGCAGTACTTC; CDR3: CASSRAGGPYEQYF
D: TRBD2; size: -; V: TRBV9; length: 15; J: TRBJ2-1; DNA: TGTGCCAGCAGCCCAGGGACTAGCGGGAGTAATGAGCAGTTCTTC; CDR3: CASSPGTSGSNEQFF
D: -; size: -; V: TRBV9; length: 14; J: TRBJ2-7; DNA: TGTGCCAGCAGCGCCCGGACTGGCGCCTACGAGCAGTACTTC; CDR3: CASSARTGAYEQYF
D: TRBD1; size: -; V: TRBV28; length: 14; J: TRBJ1-6; DNA: TGTGCCAGCAGACGGGACAGCAATAATTCACCCCTCCACTTT; CDR3: CASRRDSNNSPLHF
D: -; size: once; V: TRBV9; length: 14; J: TRBJ2-7; DNA: TGTGCCAGCAGCGTCGGAGGGAGCTCCTACGAGCAGTACTTC; CDR3: CASSVGGSSYEQYF
D: -; size: -; V: TRBV7-2; length: 13; J: TRBJ2-3; DNA: TGTGCCAGCAGCTTAGGATCAGGAGATACGCAGTATTTT; CDR3: CASSLGSGDTQYF
D: TRBD1; size: many; V: TRBV7-3; length: 13; J: TRBJ1-6; DNA: TGTGCCAGCAGCCCGGACAGGGATTCACCCCTCCACTTT; CDR3: CASSPDRDSPLHF